Following are 5 T cell receptor beta chains from one sample sequenced in a study of blood T cell repertoires in COVID-19. TCRdb's copy holds only in-frame clones and misses some; the assay was immunoSEQ multiplex PCR. Of about 120,000 clones listed, 75% to 90% were seen once; the top ten hold about 4.5%. The sample consisted of peripheral blood. Source of these receptors: a man in his forties with acute or convalescent COVID-19.

The rearrangement links TRBV5-5 to TRBJ1-5, with no clear D. V lost 3 bases and J lost 3, with 7 bases in between. The CDR3 covers 13 residues. The germline V gene has CDR1 SGHKS and CDR2 YYEKEE (reference sequence). As DNA, the CDR3 is TGTGCCAGCAGCTCCCGTTCCAATCAGCCCCAGCATTTT. It codes for CASSSRSNQPQHF.

The CDR3 loop is CASREEDPAYGYTF. The DNA of the CDR3 is TGTGCCAGCAGGGAGGAGGATCCTGCCTATGGCTACACCTTC. The V call is TRBV7-9, the J call TRBJ1-2; D not resolved. The germline V gene has CDR1 SEHNR and CDR2 FQNEAQ (reference sequence). V was trimmed by 6 bases and J by 4 bases, leaving 15 bases between them. This CDR3 spans 14 amino acids.

The rearrangement links TRBV18 to TRBJ2-5; a possible D gene is TRBD1 (5 bases). CDR3 length equals 15 residues. The germline V gene has CDR1 KGHSH and CDR2 LQKENI. Trimming took 3 bases from V and 1 from J, leaving 12 bases between them. The CDR3: CASSPRQTVQETQYF. CDR3 coding DNA: TGTGCCAGCTCACCTCGTCAGACAGTCCAAGAGACCCAGTACTTC. Full variable domain (outside the CDR3, taken from reference TRBV18 and TRBJ2-5): NAGVMQNPRHLVRRRGQEARLRCSPMKGHSHVYWYRQLPEEGLKFMVYLQKENIIDESGMPKERFSAEFPKEGPSILRIQQVVRGDSAAYFCASSPRQTVQETQYFGPGTRLLVL.

This chain connects TRBV2 to TRBJ1-2, with D possibly matching TRBD1 (6 bases). This CDR3 region has 13 residues. CDR1 and CDR2 (germline): SNHLY, FYNNEI. Deletions cut 3 bases from V and 7 bases from J, with 12 bases between. CDR3 DNA sequence: TGTGCCAGCAGTGACAGGGGTATGAGTGGCTACACCTTC. Amino acids: CASSDRGMSGYTF.

This rearrangement joins TRBV3-1 (or the pseudogene TRBV3-2) to TRBJ2-7; 8 bases agree with TRBD2. CDR1 and CDR2 from the germline V gene are LGHDT and YNNKEL (reference sequence). The CDR3 sequence is 16 residues long. J lost 3 bases, V lost 1 base, and 8 bases had no gene match. In DNA form, the CDR3 reads TGTGCCAGCAGCCAAGTTGGGGGCGGGAGGCTCTACGAGCAGTACTTC. Amino acids: CASSQVGGGRLYEQYF.